These T cell receptor beta chains were read from a single sample in a study of cytomegalovirus exposure and HLA in healthy donors. Sequencing was performed with immunoSEQ multiplex PCR; in TCRdb, only in-frame clones are kept and a portion is missing. This table holds about 54,000 clones. Source material: PBMCs. The source of these receptors is a woman aged 35 to 49 in good health and CMV-seronegative. CDR3s include the opening cysteine and the closing phenylalanine or tryptophan. Each record gives: D gene, J gene, V gene, CDR3 protein, CDR3 DNA. A D gene is named only where the DNA matches it firmly.

D: TRBD1; J: TRBJ1-1; V: TRBV19; CDR3: CASSMTQGARSGVAFF; DNA: TGTGCCAGTAGTATGACCCAGGGGGCGCGATCAGGAGTAGCTTTCTTT
D: .; J: TRBJ2-1; V: TRBV6-5; CDR3: CASSSPRAGLGNEQFF; DNA: TGTGCCAGCAGTTCTCCCCGGGCGGGACTTGGCAATGAGCAGTTCTTC
D: .; J: TRBJ2-3; V: TRBV4-3; CDR3: CASSQVLADTDTQYF; DNA: TGCGCCAGCAGCCAAGTTTTAGCGGACACAGATACGCAGTATTTT
D: .; J: TRBJ1-2; V: TRBV20-1; CDR3: CSAKQGYGYTF; DNA: TGCAGTGCTAAACAGGGCTATGGCTACACCTTC
D: TRBD1; J: TRBJ2-1; V: TRBV7-7; CDR3: CASSPDRDSYNEQFF; DNA: TGTGCCAGCAGCCCCGACAGGGATTCCTACAATGAGCAGTTCTTC
D: TRBD1; J: TRBJ2-7; V: TRBV20-1; CDR3: CSARDSYEQYF; DNA: TGCAGTGCAAGGGACAGCTACGAGCAGTACTTC
D: .; J: TRBJ1-4; V: TRBV4-3; CDR3: CASSRNRVQREKLFF; DNA: TGCGCCAGCAGTCGCAACCGGGTCCAGCGTGAAAAACTGTTTTTT
D: .; J: TRBJ2-5; V: TRBV28; CDR3: CASIDSRGGQQETQYF; DNA: TGTGCCTCTATCGACTCACGAGGCGGACAGCAAGAGACCCAGTACTTC
D: TRBD1; J: TRBJ2-7; V: TRBV18; CDR3: CASSPPGQVAYEQYF; DNA: TGTGCCAGCTCACCCCCGGGACAGGTCGCCTACGAGCAGTACTTC
D: TRBD2; J: TRBJ2-7; V: TRBV13; CDR3: CASSLASGGAFEQYF; DNA: TGTGCCAGCAGCTTAGCTAGCGGGGGGGCGTTCGAGCAGTACTTC
D: .; J: TRBJ2-3; V: TRBV6-1; CDR3: CASSAIGGQYTDTQYF; DNA: TGTGCCAGCAGTGCGATAGGAGGACAGTACACAGATACGCAGTATTTT
D: TRBD1; J: TRBJ1-2; V: TRBV28; CDR3: CASSGQGYGYTF; DNA: TGTGCCAGCAGTGGACAGGGTTATGGCTACACCTTC
D: .; J: TRBJ2-7; V: TRBV5-1; CDR3: CASTSGTYEQYF; DNA: TGCGCCAGCACGAGCGGTACCTACGAGCAGTACTTC
D: .; J: TRBJ1-1; V: TRBV6-5; CDR3: CASTARGNTEAFF; DNA: TGTGCCAGCACAGCTCGGGGGAACACTGAAGCTTTCTTT
D: TRBD2; J: TRBJ2-1; V: TRBV7-3; CDR3: CASSLSTSGSHEQFF; DNA: TGTGCCAGCAGCTTATCAACTAGCGGGAGTCATGAGCAGTTCTTC
D: .; J: TRBJ1-2; V: TRBV30; CDR3: CAWSPGLYGYTF; DNA: TGTGCCTGGAGTCCGGGACTCTATGGCTACACCTTC
D: .; J: TRBJ2-3; V: TRBV6-1; CDR3: CASSGLGADTQYF; DNA: TGTGCCAGCAGTGGCCTAGGGGCAGATACGCAGTATTTT
D: .; J: TRBJ2-2; V: TRBV14; CDR3: CASSQDLATGELFF; DNA: TGTGCCAGCAGCCAAGACCTGGCCACCGGGGAGCTGTTTTTT
D: .; J: TRBJ1-6; V: TRBV7-8; CDR3: CASSLAVGVANSPLHF; DNA: TGTGCCAGCAGCTTAGCGGTAGGAGTGGCGAATTCACCCCTCCACTTT
D: .; J: TRBJ1-6; V: TRBV28; CDR3: CASRANRDNSPLHF; DNA: TGTGCCAGCAGGGCCAACAGGGATAATTCACCCCTCCACTTT
D: .; J: TRBJ1-1; V: TRBV18; CDR3: CASSTTRTQNTEAFF; DNA: TGTGCCAGCTCAACTACTCGGACACAGAACACTGAAGCTTTCTTT
D: TRBD2; J: TRBJ2-3; V: TRBV5-1; CDR3: CASSLGLAVTDTQYF; DNA: TGCGCCAGCAGCTTGGGACTAGCGGTCACAGATACGCAGTATTTT
D: .; J: TRBJ2-6; V: TRBV27; CDR3: CASSSPAGSGANVLTF; DNA: TGTGCCAGCAGTTCCCCGGCCGGGTCTGGGGCCAACGTCCTGACTTTC
D: TRBD1; J: TRBJ1-3; V: TRBV18; CDR3: CASSPPGTGGRGNTIYF; DNA: TGTGCCAGCTCACCACCGGGGACAGGGGGCCGTGGAAACACCATATATTTT
D: .; J: TRBJ1-1; V: TRBV18; CDR3: CASSPPLLTEAFF; DNA: TGTGCCAGCTCACCACCGTTACTCACTGAAGCTTTCTTT
D: TRBD2; J: TRBJ2-5; V: TRBV28; CDR3: CASSHSGLARQETQYF; DNA: TGTGCCAGCAGTCATTCTGGACTAGCCCGACAAGAGACCCAGTACTTC
D: TRBD1; J: TRBJ1-2; V: TRBV5-6; CDR3: CASSFSGTGGYGYTF; DNA: TGTGCCAGCAGCTTCTCCGGGACAGGGGGCTATGGCTACACCTTC
D: .; J: TRBJ1-2; V: TRBV7-9; CDR3: CASSPGSFYGYTF; DNA: TGTGCCAGCAGCCCCGGGTCCTTCTATGGCTACACCTTC
D: TRBD1; J: TRBJ1-2; V: TRBV27; CDR3: CASSPGTEDYGYTF; DNA: TGTGCCAGCAGTCCCGGGACAGAGGACTATGGCTACACCTTC